The 14 T cell receptor beta chains reported below all come from one sample, sequenced in a study of radiation and T cells in renal cell carcinoma. Sample time point: blood 4 weeks post-SBRT, at nephrectomy. Treatment defined: 15 Gy SBRT to primary tumor, nephrectomy 4 weeks later. Sequencing was performed with immunoSEQ multiplex PCR; in TCRdb, only in-frame clones are kept and a portion is missing. In the table there are 150,000 to 200,000 clones, around 90% of which are singletons. Sequenced here: blood, sampled from a patient whose treatment included radiotherapy and nephrectomy. The source is a woman aged 45 to 65 with renal cell carcinoma.

This chain joins TRBV5-6 and TRBJ1-2; 9 nucleotides agree with TRBD1. V lost 4 bases, J lost 1 base, and 8 bases stayed unmatched. Germline lookup yields CDR1 SGHDT and CDR2 YYEEEE. CDR3 length: 16 amino acids. The CDR3: CASSPGTGSYNYGYTF. CDR3 bases: TGTGCCAGCAGCCCCGGGACAGGGAGTTATAACTATGGCTACACCTTC.

CDR3 sequence: CASSPNRVPYEQYF. CDR3 in DNA: TGTGCCAGCTCACCAAACAGGGTGCCCTACGAGCAGTACTTC. The rearrangement joins TRBV18 to TRBJ2-7; D possibly corresponds to TRBD1 (6 bases). The CDR3 is 14 residues long. The V end was cut by 2 bases, the J end by 2 bases, with 10 bases between. CDR1 is KGHSH, CDR2 LQKENI, per germline.

The rearrangement uses TRBV7-3 and TRBJ2-2; TRBD1 matches 8 bases. The CDR3 has 14 amino acids. V shed 5 bases, J shed 5 bases, and the junction held 4 bases outside the gene matches. Germline-derived CDR1 and CDR2 are SGHTA and FQGTGA. CDR3 in DNA: TGTGCCAGCAGCACCGGACAGGGAACCGGGGAGCTGTTTTTT. Translation gives CASSTGQGTGELFF. Variable domain in full (rest from reference TRBV7-3 and TRBJ2-2): GAGVSQTPSNKVTEKGKYVELRCDPISGHTALYWYRQSLGQGPEFLIYFQGTGAADDSGLPNDRFFAVRPEGSVSTLKIQRTERGDSAVYLCASSTGQGTGELFFGEGSRLTVL.

The chain is built from TRBV15 and TRBJ1-6; TRBD1 is a possible D gene (6 bases). CDR3 size: 18 residues. V shed 5 bases and J shed 4 bases, with 21 bases lying between them. Germline V gene sequence: CDR1 LNHNV, CDR2 YYDKDF (reference sequence). The CDR3 here is CATSGRGGQGGYNSPLHF. CDR3 bases: TGTGCCACCAGCGGCCGGGGGGGCCAAGGGGGATATAATTCACCCCTCCACTTT. Drawing the rest from reference TRBV15 and TRBJ1-6, the complete variable domain is DAMVIQNPRYQVTQFGKPVTLSCSQTLNHNVMYWYQQKSSQAPKLLFHYYDKDFNNEADTPDNFQSRRPNTSFCFLDIRSPGLGDTAMYLCATSGRGGQGGYNSPLHFGNGTRLTVT.

The CDR3 sequence: CASSQDSENTEAFF. The CDR3 region has the DNA TGTGCCAGCAGCCAAGATTCCGAGAACACTGAAGCTTTCTTT. The gene calls are TRBV4-2 and TRBJ1-1; D gene uncertain. Trimming took off 0 bases at V and 1 base at J, with 6 bases between the two ends. Germline V gene sequence: CDR1 LGHNA, CDR2 YNFKEQ. This CDR3 comprises 14 residues.

The V gene is TRBV7-9, the J gene TRBJ1-2; possible D gene TRBD1, 5 bases. The CDR3 runs 14 residues. V was clipped by 1 base and J by 5 bases, with 11 bases between them. Germline CDR1 SEHNR, CDR2 FQNEAQ (reference sequence). CDR3 bases: TGTGCCAGCAGCTTAGGTGGGACGGAGTATGGCTACACCTTC. This gives the protein CASSLGGTEYGYTF. The variable domain in full, completed from reference TRBV7-9 and TRBJ1-2, reads DTGVSQNPRHKITKRGQNVTFRCDPISEHNRLYWYRQTLGQGPEFLTYFQNEAQLEKSRLLSDRFSAERPKGSFSTLEIQRTEQGDSAMYLCASSLGGTEYGYTFGSGTRLTVV.

The V gene is TRBV18, the J gene TRBJ2-5; 7 nucleotides line up with TRBD1. V gave up 3 bases and J gave up 4 bases; unmatched junction bases: 8. CDR1 and CDR2 from the germline V gene are KGHSH and LQKENI. This CDR3 has 15 residues. CDR3 bases: TGTGCCAGCTCACCCGTGACAGGGCTTGGAGAGACCCAGTACTTC. This encodes CASSPVTGLGETQYF.

V gene TRBV4-2 combines with J gene TRBJ1-5; the D is unclear. The germline V gene encodes CDR1 LGHNA and CDR2 YNFKEQ. The ends were cut back, 0 bases at V and 7 bases at J, with 19 bases in the middle. The CDR3 totals 17 residues. CDR3 bases: TGTGCCAGCAGCCAAGAAAATAAAGAGGCTGAGGGACAGCCCCAGCATTTT. Translation gives CASSQENKEAEGQPQHF.

The gene calls are TRBV19 and TRBJ2-7; a possible D gene is TRBD1 (6 bases). The CDR3 contains 14 residues. The V gene's germline CDR1 is LNHDA and CDR2 SQIVND (reference sequence). The V gene lost 6 bases and the J gene lost 2 bases, with 14 bases spanning the gap. DNA of the CDR3: TGTGCCAGTAGCTTGGACAGCCGACCCTACGAGCAGTACTTC. It specifies CASSLDSRPYEQYF.

The rearrangement uses TRBV19 and TRBJ1-6; D may be TRBD1 (6 bases). Trimming took off 5 bases at V and 0 bases at J, with 14 bases between the two ends. Per the germline V gene, CDR1 is LNHDA and CDR2 is SQIVND (reference sequence). There are 17 residues in the CDR3. The CDR3 is CASSLTGGSSYNSPLHF. In DNA, the CDR3 is TGTGCCAGTAGTCTTACCGGGGGCAGCTCCTATAATTCACCCCTCCACTTT.

The table lists this clone with a few counts. This chain uses TRBV30 with TRBJ1-1; D not certain. CDR1 is GTSNPN, CDR2 SVGIG, per germline (reference sequence). V lost 0 bases and J 0 bases, leaving 2 bases between the germline ends. CDR3 size: 12 residues. This CDR3 reads CAWSVMNTEAFF. Here the CDR3 DNA reads TGTGCCTGGAGTGTCATGAACACTGAAGCTTTCTTT.

Notes on this clone: Other nucleotide sequences from this sample produce the same CDR3. This sequence joins TRBV6-1 and TRBJ1-1; D is undetermined. Between the trimmed V and J ends, which lost 4 bases and 1 base, there was a span of 7 bases. CDR1 is MNHNS, CDR2 SASEGT, per germline. The CDR3 loop spans 13 amino acids. The CDR3 DNA is TGTGCCAGCAGTGGCCGAGAGAACACTGAAGCTTTCTTT. It specifies CASSGRENTEAFF.

V and J are TRBV6-1 and TRBJ1-2; no definite D call. Germline CDR1 reads MNHNS; CDR2 reads SASEGT. Trimming cost V 0 bases and J 4 bases, with 15 bases left between them. The CDR3 extends over 16 amino acids. CDR3 sequence reads: CASSEAGRPGGYGYTF. The CDR3 DNA is TGTGCCAGCAGTGAAGCTGGCAGGCCAGGAGGCTATGGCTACACCTTC.

The chain joins TRBV6-7 to TRBJ2-1; D uncertain. TRBV6-7 is identified as an open reading frame with a role that is uncertain. V lost 6 bases and J lost 5, with 17 bases in between. CDR3 length equals 15 residues. The CDR3 DNA sequence: TGTGCCAGCAGCCAGGACCTTACCCTTCACAATGAGCAGTTCTTC. Amino acid sequence: CASSQDLTLHNEQFF.